Presented here are 4 T cell receptor beta chains from one specimen sequenced in a study of blood T cell repertoires in COVID-19. The method was immunoSEQ multiplex PCR; TCRdb's version includes in-frame clones alone and lacks a portion of them. The repertoire holds about 200,000 clones, with roughly 80% as singletons. The sequencing sample was made of peripheral blood. Receptors were obtained from a woman older than 75 with acute or convalescent COVID-19.

The DNA for the CDR3 is TGTGCCAGCAGTCTCTGGGGGGATAGCTACGAGCAGTACTTC. It specifies CASSLWGDSYEQYF. This chain uses TRBV6-2 or TRBV6-3 with TRBJ2-7; D is perhaps TRBD2 (6 bases). Trimming removed 5 bases at V and 3 bases at J, with 14 bases between. Germline V gene lookup returns CDR1 MNHEY and CDR2 SVGEGT. The CDR3 covers 14 residues.

This chain joins TRBV5-1 and TRBJ1-6, with D uncertain. The CDR3 spans 16 residues. V lost 0 bases and J lost 8, with 15 bases in between. The V gene's germline CDR1 is SGHRS and CDR2 YFSETQ. This CDR3 is CASSLEGSLRDSPLHF. CDR3 coding DNA: TGCGCCAGCAGCTTGGAAGGTAGCCTACGGGATTCACCCCTCCACTTT.

This clone was counted once. The chain carries TRBV10-2 and TRBJ1-6; a possible D gene is TRBD1 (5 bases). CDR3 length: 12 amino acids. Germline assignment: CDR1 WSHSY and CDR2 SAAADI. The germline V and J ends were trimmed by 7 bases and 6 bases, with 7 bases remaining between them. The CDR3 bases are TGCGCCAGCAAAGACAGTAATTCACCCCTCCACTTT. Protein: CASKDSNSPLHF.

The chain has TRBV6-2 or TRBV6-3 and TRBJ1-2; 8 bases agree with TRBD1. Trimming at V came to 6 bases and at J to 4 bases, leaving 4 bases not matched to a gene. Germline V gives CDR1 MNHEY, CDR2 SVGEGT. This CDR3 spans 13 amino acids. The chain's CDR3 is CASSWGQVYGYTF. The CDR3 DNA reads TGTGCCAGCAGCTGGGGACAGGTCTATGGCTACACCTTC.